One and the same sample provided the 3 T cell receptor beta chains below, sequenced in a study of OX40 agonist ivuxolimab in advanced cancers. The repertoire was sequenced with immunoSEQ multiplex PCR; TCRdb's copy has only in-frame clones and lacks some. The table lists tens of thousands of clones, around 89% of them singletons. This specimen was CD4+ or CD8+ T cells sorted from blood, taken in a trial of the OX40 agonist ivuxolimab. The receptors originated from an adult with an advanced solid tumor such as melanoma, head and neck, liver or kidney cancer.

The V call is TRBV30, the J call TRBJ2-1; weak D call: TRBD1 (6 bases). The CDR3 has 14 residues. The V end was cut by 4 bases, the J end by 4 bases, with 14 bases between. The V gene's germline CDR1 is GTSNPN and CDR2 SVGIG (reference sequence). For the CDR3, the DNA is TGTGCCTGGAACACGGGACATGGGTACAATGAGCAGTTCTTC. Protein product: CAWNTGHGYNEQFF.

The rearrangement links TRBV5-6 to TRBJ2-5, with D uncertain. This CDR3 comprises 11 residues. The V gene's germline CDR1 is SGHDT and CDR2 YYEEEE. V dropped 5 bases and J dropped 0 bases, with 2 bases sitting between them. The CDR3 region has the DNA TGTGCCAGCAGGTACCAAGAGACCCAGTACTTC. As protein: CASRYQETQYF.

This sequence joins TRBV7-2 and TRBJ2-2; 13 bases agree with TRBD2. Trimming cost V 6 bases and J 4 bases; bases outside gene matches: 8. CDR3 length equals 17 residues. Germline CDR1 and CDR2: SGHTA and FQGNSA. The CDR3 region has the DNA TGTGCCAGCAGTCGCGGAGGACTAGCGGGAGTCACCGGGGAGCTGTTTTTT. Translation gives CASSRGGLAGVTGELFF.